The following is a T cell receptor (beta chain) sequence with its context. This receptor's antigen is unknown. No base quality information exists; no much larger clone differs at one position. Participants in the prospective study were enrolled through a virtual design, were aged about 18 to 100 years, and lived in 24 United States geographic areas. In the prospective study, cohorts were assigned on the basis of participant-reported clinical history obtained from a screening survey and a study questionnaire. ImmuneRACE Cohort 3 recovered participants were defined by two consecutive negative NP/OP PCR tests, healthcare professional clearance, or symptom resolution. In the prospective study, mobile phlebotomists collected whole blood, serum and a nasopharyngeal or oropharyngeal swab from each participant. Additional blood draws and questionnaires over an approximately 2-month period could optionally be provided by prospective study participants. Before DNA extraction, blood samples from the prospective study were shipped at room temperature or frozen.

The immunoSEQ Assay, a bias-controlled multiplex PCR, was used to amplify TCRbeta CDR3 regions from genomic DNA. The published analysis was carried out like this. The number of nucleated cells in each sample was estimated from the amplification of reference gene primers within the assay. To quantify the absolute abundance of each unique TCRbeta CDR3 rearrangement, sequence reads were collapsed and filtered. For each sample, productive Simpson clonality was calculated as the square root of Simpson's diversity index across productive rearrangements. TCRdb carries this immuneACCESS record with in-frame sequences only. Its versions omit some clonotypes, under half of them owing to an unresolved V gene in the studies checked, with the rest unexplained. V and J calls and clone size are given by that table; D and trimming were obtained from the DNA. The sample yields some 300,000 clones; around nine tenths were counted once. The ten largest account for roughly 8.9% of the sample.

This record comes from a study of blood T cell repertoires in COVID-19 (dated by TCRdb to the early 2020s). A note on the overall study: The collaborator samples originated in the United States, Italy and Spain and spanned the acute and convalescent phases of COVID-19. The material from the prospective study consisted of cDNA or gDNA derived from T cells, B-cell-depleted T cells, or PBMCs. Deeply sampled blood TCRbeta repertoires from subjects exposed to, actively infected with, or recovered from COVID-19 were included in the dataset. The repertoires were made available in a free public database intended to serve as a resource for research on the immune response to SARS-CoV-2. The samples were drawn from the first 160 participants of the ongoing ImmuneRACE study and from 1,254 subjects provided by 6 global collaborators. Nearly every sample came with metadata listing a de-identified subject ID, COVID-19 status, age in years and sex. HLA class I and class II types, where available, came from metadata supplied by the sample provider rather than from assay-based typing.

Study-wide conclusions, independent of this receptor: The amount of clinical and demographic metadata varied by source and participant and was provided uncurated.

The germline V gene yields SGHTA for CDR1 and FQGTGA for CDR2. The CDR3 spans 14 residues, from the cysteine through the phenylalanine. Of the read, only the CDR3 DNA is kept; its 42 bases are in frame from base 1. V sheds 1 base and J sheds 3 bases, leaving 9 bases between their ends. This TCR was recovered from a woman aged 40 to 50 who had recovered from COVID-19. The rearrangement combines TRBV7-3 with TRBJ1-1, with a weak D call of TRBD1 (5 bases match). Sequencing input: PBMCs or T cells enriched from blood (not recorded which). The bases are TGTGCCAGCAGCTTAAAGGGAGGGGACACTGAAGCTTTCTTT. This encodes CASSLKGGDTEAFF.